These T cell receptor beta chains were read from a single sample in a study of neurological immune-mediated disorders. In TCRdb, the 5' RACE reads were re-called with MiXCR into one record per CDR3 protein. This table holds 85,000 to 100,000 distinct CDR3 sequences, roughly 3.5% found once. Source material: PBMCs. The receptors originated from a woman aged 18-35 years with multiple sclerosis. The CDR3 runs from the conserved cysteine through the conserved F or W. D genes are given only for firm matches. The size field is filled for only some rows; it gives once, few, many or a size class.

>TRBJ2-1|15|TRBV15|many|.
TGTGCCACCAGCAGAGAACGGGGCTCCTACAATGAGCAGTTCTTC
CATSRERGSYNEQFF
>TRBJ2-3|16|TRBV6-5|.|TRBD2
TGTGCCAGCAGTTACGGAAAAGCGGGGGGCACAGATACGCAGTATTTT
CASSYGKAGGTDTQYF
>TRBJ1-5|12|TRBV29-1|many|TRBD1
TGTTCGACAGGGGACGGCAATCAGCCCCAGCATTTT
CSTGDGNQPQHF
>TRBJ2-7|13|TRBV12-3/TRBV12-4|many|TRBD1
TGTGCCAGCGCTGGACAGGGGGCCAACGAGCAGTACTTC
CASAGQGANEQYF
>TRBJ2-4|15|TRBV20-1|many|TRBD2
TGCAGTGCCCGAGGGACTAGCGAATCCAAAAACATTCAGTACTTC
CSARGTSESKNIQYF
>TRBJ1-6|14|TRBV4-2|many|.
TGTGCCAGCAGCCCTACGGGGCTTAATTCACCCCTCCACTTT
CASSPTGLNSPLHF
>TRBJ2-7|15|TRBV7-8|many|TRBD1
TGTGCCAGCGGGCGACTCGGGACAGCTGATTACGAGCAGTACTTC
CASGRLGTADYEQYF
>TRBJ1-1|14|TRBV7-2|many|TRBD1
TGTGCCAGCAGCTGGGACAGAACGAACACTGAAGCTTTCTTT
CASSWDRTNTEAFF
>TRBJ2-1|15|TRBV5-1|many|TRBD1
TGCGCCAGCAGCTTGGGGGGACAGGGGTACAATGAGCAGTTCTTC
CASSLGGQGYNEQFF
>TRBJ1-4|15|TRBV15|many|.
TGTGCCACCAGCAGGAGGGGGTCAACTAATGAAAAACTGTTTTTT
CATSRRGSTNEKLFF
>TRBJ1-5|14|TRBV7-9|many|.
TGTGCCAGCAGCTTAGACGTTAGCAATCAGCCCCAGCATTTT
CASSLDVSNQPQHF
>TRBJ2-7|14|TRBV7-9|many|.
TGTGCCAGCAGCCCTCCGGGAATCTCCTACGAGCAGTACTTC
CASSPPGISYEQYF
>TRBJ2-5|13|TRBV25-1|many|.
TGTGCCACAACCAGGGTTGAGGGAGAGACCCAGTACTTC
CATTRVEGETQYF
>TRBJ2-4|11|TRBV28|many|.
TGTGCCAGCAGCCTCAAAAACATTCAGTACTTC
CASSLKNIQYF
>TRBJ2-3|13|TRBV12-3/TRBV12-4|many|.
TGTGCCAGCACAACAGACTTCACAGATACGCAGTATTTT
CASTTDFTDTQYF
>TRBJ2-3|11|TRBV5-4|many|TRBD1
TGTGCCATTTGGACCGAGGACAGGGCCTATTTT
CAIWTEDRAYF
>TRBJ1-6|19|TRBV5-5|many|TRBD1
TGTGCCAGCATGTTGGCCTTAACAGGGGTGAGCTCCTATAATTCACCCCTCCACTTT
CASMLALTGVSSYNSPLHF
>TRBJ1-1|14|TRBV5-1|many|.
TGCGCCAGCAGCTTCCAGGATAAGAACACTGAAGCTTTCTTT
CASSFQDKNTEAFF
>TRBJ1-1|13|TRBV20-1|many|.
TGCAGTGCACCCGGCAGGGCGAACACTGAAGCTTTCTTT
CSAPGRANTEAFF
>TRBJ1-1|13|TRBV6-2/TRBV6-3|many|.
TGTGCCAGCAGTTCAGGGGAGAACACTGAAGCTTTCTTT
CASSSGENTEAFF
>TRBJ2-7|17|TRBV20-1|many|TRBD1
TGCAGTGCTAACCAGATTGGGACAGGGTCGGAGTCCTACGAGCAGTACTTC
CSANQIGTGSESYEQYF
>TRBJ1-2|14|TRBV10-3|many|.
TGTGCCATCAGTGACGGCCCGACGAGCTATGGCTACACCTTC
CAISDGPTSYGYTF
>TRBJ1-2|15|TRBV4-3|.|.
TGCGCCAGCAGCCAAGAAAATGTGCCGTACTATGGCTACACCTTC
CASSQENVPYYGYTF
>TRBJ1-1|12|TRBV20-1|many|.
TGCAGTGCTACCCATGGTGGCGCTGAAGCTTTCTTT
CSATHGGAEAFF
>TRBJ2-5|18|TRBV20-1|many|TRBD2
TGCAGTGCTGATCCTTTGGGACTAGCAGGAATTGTTGAAGAGACCCAGTACTTC
CSADPLGLAGIVEETQYF
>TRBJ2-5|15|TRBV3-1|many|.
TGTGCCAGCAGCCAAGATCAGGGGCCTCAAGAGACCCAGTACTTC
CASSQDQGPQETQYF
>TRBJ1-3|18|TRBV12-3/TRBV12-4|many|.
TGTGCCAGCAGTTTCGGGGACGCAGGGGTCAGTCTCGGAAACACCATATATTTT
CASSFGDAGVSLGNTIYF